These 23 T cell receptor beta chains were sequenced from one sample in a study of response to subunit inactivated influenza vaccine. TCRdb re-analysed the RT-PCR reads in MiXCR, keeping a single row per CDR3 protein. The sample contains around 480,000 distinct CDR3 sequences, 9.5% to 13% of which appear only once. The material was PBMCs from blood, obtained about 40 days after vaccination. These receptors came from a man aged 45 to 65 who received an inactivated influenza vaccine.

This clonotype was detected only a few times. This chain uses TRBV5-6 with TRBJ2-1, with 9 positions matching TRBD1. CDR3 size: 19 residues. V gave up 3 bases and J gave up 1 base; unmatched junction bases: 14. Germline V lookup: CDR1 SGHDT, CDR2 YYEEEE. The CDR3 here is CASSYDRGGSYESYNEQFF. The DNA of the CDR3 is TGTGCCAGCAGCTACGACAGGGGGGGTTCCTACGAATCCTACAATGAGCAGTTCTTC.

This chain uses TRBV29-1 with TRBJ2-5, with D perhaps assigned TRBD1 or TRBD2 (6 bases each). V was pared by 4 bases and J by 1 base, with 16 bases between. The germline V gene has CDR1 SQVTM and CDR2 ANQGSEA. This CDR3 spans 15 amino acids. Here the CDR3 DNA reads TGCAGCGTTGGTCCAAGGGGGGATCCCCAAGAGACCCAGTACTTC. It yields the protein CSVGPRGDPQETQYF.

This chain joins TRBV9 and TRBJ2-3; 10 bases match TRBD2. The CDR3 is 16 residues long. Trimming at V came to 0 bases and at J to 5 bases, leaving 6 bases not matched to a gene. The germline V gene has CDR1 SGDLS and CDR2 YYNGEE. The CDR3 is CASSVALAGALDTQYF. The CDR3 nucleotides read TGTGCCAGCAGCGTAGCTCTAGCGGGAGCCCTAGATACGCAGTATTTT.

In its sample, this clonotype was seen many times. The genes are TRBV9 and TRBJ2-1; 7 nucleotides align to TRBD2. Germline V lookup: CDR1 SGDLS, CDR2 YYNGEE. The CDR3 consists of 17 residues. The junction had 6 bases not matched to a gene; V was cut back by 0 bases and J by 0 bases. CDR3 sequence (DNA): TGTGCCAGCAGCGTAGTGGGCGGCGGGAGCTCCTACAATGAGCAGTTCTTC. This encodes CASSVVGGGSSYNEQFF.

The chain employs TRBV6-5 and TRBJ1-1; D is unclear. Between the trimmed V and J ends, which lost 2 bases and 1 base, there was a span of 8 bases. Germline CDR1 MNHEY, CDR2 SVGAGI. The CDR3 contains 14 residues. The DNA of the CDR3 is TGTGCCAGCAGTTACGGACGGTCGAACACTGAAGCTTTCTTT. This gives the protein CASSYGRSNTEAFF.

A few counts support this clonotype. V is TRBV27 and J is TRBJ2-7; 9 bases map to TRBD1. The CDR3 covers 14 residues. Germline V gives CDR1 MNHEY, CDR2 SMNVEV (reference sequence). V was clipped by 5 bases and J by 4 bases; unmatched bases: 6. The CDR3 loop is CASSIGTGIYEQYF. CDR3 bases: TGTGCCAGCAGTATCGGGACAGGGATTTACGAGCAGTACTTC.

This clonotype was observed a handful of times. The J gene is TRBJ2-3, the V gene TRBV20-1, with 8 bases identical to TRBD1. Per germline, CDR1 DFQATT and CDR2 SNEGSKA (reference sequence). CDR3 size: 14 residues. Germline trimming cut 5 bases from V and 3 bases from J; bases unmatched to any gene: 7. The DNA of the CDR3 is TGCAGTGCTTTCGACAGGGGCCGGACAGATACGCAGTATTTT. Its protein product is CSAFDRGRTDTQYF.

A few counts support this clonotype. The V and J genes are TRBV6-2 or TRBV6-3 and TRBJ2-7, with 10 bases fitting TRBD2. V shed 1 base, J shed 3 bases, and the junction held 3 bases outside the gene matches. CDR3 size: 15 residues. The germline CDR1 and CDR2 sequences are MNHEY and SVGEGT. CDR3: CASSYYASGSYEQYF. The CDR3 DNA reads as TGTGCCAGCAGTTACTACGCTAGCGGGAGCTACGAGCAGTACTTC.

This clonotype was counted at least ten times. The V gene is TRBV5-5, the J gene TRBJ2-5; the D gene is possibly TRBD2 (6 bases). Trimming stripped 4 bases from V and 5 bases from J, with 15 bases between. The length of the CDR3 is 14 residues. The germline V gene encodes CDR1 SGHKS and CDR2 YYEKEE (reference sequence). The CDR3 sequence: CASSLTPGRETQYF. The CDR3 coding sequence is TGTGCCAGCAGCCTGACCCCAGGGAGGGAGACCCAGTACTTC. Together with reference TRBV5-5 and TRBJ2-5, the CDR3 gives the full variable domain: DAGVTQSPTHLIKTRGQQVTLRCSPISGHKSVSWYQQVLGQGPQFIFQYYEKEERGRGNFPDRFSARQFPNYSSELNVNALLLGDSALYLCASSLTPGRETQYFGPGTRLLVL.

This clonotype has a handful of counts. The rearrangement uses TRBV12-3 or TRBV12-4 and TRBJ1-3, with D unclear. This CDR3 is built from 13 residues. The germline V and J ends were trimmed by 3 bases and 4 bases, with 7 bases remaining between them. The chain's CDR3 is CASSFGQGNTIYF. In nucleotides, the CDR3 is TGTGCCAGCAGTTTTGGGCAGGGAAACACCATATATTTT.

This clonotype was recorded at least ten times. The CDR3 DNA reads TGTGCCAGCAGTTCCTCAAGATTAATCTCTGGAAACACCATATATTTT. This translates into CASSSSRLISGNTIYF. The J gene is TRBJ1-3, the V gene TRBV12-3 or TRBV12-4; no reliable D call. The CDR3 runs to 16 residues. Trimming removed 4 bases from V and 0 bases from J, with 13 bases in between.

This clonotype was observed a few times. J is TRBJ2-3 and V is TRBV7-2; D is uncertain. V dropped 4 bases and J dropped 0 bases, with 8 bases sitting between them. The V gene's germline CDR1 is SGHTA and CDR2 FQGNSA. CDR3 length: 14 residues. CDR3 bases: TGTGCCAGCAGCTCATCCTCTAGCACAGATACGCAGTATTTT. It codes for CASSSSSSTDTQYF.

This clonotype appeared many times. The J gene is TRBJ1-2, the V gene TRBV12-3 or TRBV12-4; D may be TRBD1 (5 bases). The CDR3 extends over 13 amino acids. Between the trimmed V and J ends, which lost 2 bases and 8 bases, there was a span of 12 bases. The CDR3, as DNA: TGTGCCAGCAGTTTACAGGGCGGATACGGCTACACCTTC. Translating gives CASSLQGGYGYTF.

Ten or more counts support this clonotype. The CDR3 coding sequence is TGTGCCAGCAGTTACTCGACGGGACAAAGGGACGTCCTGACTTTC. Amino acids: CASSYSTGQRDVLTF. The chain is built from TRBV6-5 and TRBJ2-6, with D tentatively TRBD1 (6 bases). From germline, CDR1 is MNHEY and CDR2 SVGAGI. The CDR3 covers 15 residues. Trimming left V 0 bases short and J 11 bases short, with 14 bases between.

This clonotype was recorded at least ten times. The chain recombines TRBV10-3 with TRBJ2-3; 9 positions agree with TRBD2. The CDR3 spans 14 residues. Germline assignment: CDR1 ENHRY and CDR2 SYGVKD. J lost 0 bases, V lost 5 bases, and 0 bases had no gene match. This CDR3 reads CAISSGGSTDTQYF. The CDR3 DNA reads as TGTGCCATCAGTAGCGGGGGGAGCACAGATACGCAGTATTTT.

The genes are TRBV3-1 and TRBJ1-5; maybe TRBD1 (6 bases). The V and J ends lost 4 bases and 0 bases respectively, with 10 bases between them. The CDR3 contains 15 residues. Germline values: CDR1 LGHDT, CDR2 YNNKEL (reference sequence). The CDR3 sequence is CASSRAGDSNQPQHF. The CDR3 DNA is TGTGCCAGCAGCCGAGCAGGGGATAGCAATCAGCCCCAGCATTTT.

This clonotype came up many times. This rearrangement joins TRBV5-1 to TRBJ2-1; 11 bases fit TRBD2. Unmatched junction bases numbered 3, after V lost 1 base and J lost 6 bases. In germline, CDR1 is SGHRS, CDR2 YFSETQ. CDR3 size: 15 residues. CDR3 in amino acids: CASSLRLAGTNEQFF. The CDR3 DNA reads TGCGCCAGCAGCTTGAGACTAGCGGGGACCAATGAGCAGTTCTTC.

This chain uses TRBV4-1 with TRBJ2-2, with D perhaps TRBD1 (6 bases). This CDR3 contains 15 residues. The V and J ends lost 0 bases and 7 bases respectively, with 12 bases between them. The germline gives CDR1 MGHRA, CDR2 YSYEKL. The CDR3 bases are TGCGCCAGCAGCCAAGACAGGGGTCGCGGCGGGGAGCTGTTTTTT. Protein: CASSQDRGRGGELFF.

This clonotype was seen a few times. This CDR3 reads CASSPAGQGRNEQFF. CDR3 bases: TGCGCCAGCAGCCCGGCGGGACAGGGAAGGAATGAGCAGTTCTTC. The rearrangement links TRBV5-1 to TRBJ2-1; 9 nucleotides agree with TRBD1. CDR3 length equals 15 residues. Germline trimming cut 4 bases from V and 7 bases from J; bases unmatched to any gene: 9. Germline V CDR1 and CDR2: SGHRS, YFSETQ.

This clonotype was found many times. The chain uses TRBV7-2 and TRBJ2-3; D is perhaps TRBD1 or TRBD2 (5 bases each). The CDR3 totals 16 residues. Looked up from germline, CDR1 is SGHTA and CDR2 is FQGNSA. The V end was cut by 1 base, the J end by 1 base, with 12 bases between. Here the CDR3 reads CASSLVMGRRTDTQYF. CDR3 coding DNA: TGTGCCAGCAGCTTAGTCATGGGACGCCGCACAGATACGCAGTATTTT.

This chain uses TRBV6-1 with TRBJ1-4; TRBD1 matches 7 bases. Trimming at V came to 5 bases and at J to 8 bases, leaving 14 bases not matched to a gene. The CDR3 consists of 16 residues. Germline V lookup: CDR1 MNHNS, CDR2 SASEGT. CDR3 loop: CASSPSPTGRPEKLFF. The CDR3 DNA follows: TGTGCCAGCAGTCCCTCCCCGACAGGGAGACCAGAAAAACTGTTTTTT.

This clonotype was recorded a few times. The V and J genes are TRBV10-3 and TRBJ2-7, with D perhaps matching TRBD1 (5 bases). The CDR3 runs to 12 residues. CDR1 is ENHRY, CDR2 SYGVKD, per germline. V dropped 6 bases and J dropped 6 bases, with 12 bases sitting between them. Here the CDR3 reads CAIRSGPSEQYF. The DNA for the CDR3 is TGTGCCATCAGGTCAGGGCCGAGCGAGCAGTACTTC.

The gene calls are TRBV14 and TRBJ2-1, with TRBD2 as a possible D gene (5 bases). CDR1 and CDR2 (germline): SGHDN, FVKESK. Trimming left V 2 bases short and J 16 bases short, with 15 bases between. This CDR3 region has 12 residues. CDR3 sequence: CASSQYGGSSFF. In DNA, the CDR3 is TGTGCCAGCAGCCAATACGGAGGCTCCAGTTTCTTC.